This TCR beta chain originates from a study of regulatory T cells in long-lasting Graves disease. This clonotype was observed at least ten times. Libraries of TCR beta came from iRepertoire HTBI primers plus Arm-PCR of CDR3 regions. TCRdb re-called the multiplex PCR reads through MiXCR, storing one row per CDR3 protein. The sample includes about 420,000 distinct CDR3 sequences, over 15% of them seen just once. The CDR3 has 12 residues. The V gene lost 8 bases and the J gene lost 1 base, with 9 bases spanning the gap. Per germline, CDR1 MNHNS and CDR2 SASEGT. Time point of the sample: newly diagnosed GD, antithyroid drugs for less than 3 months. PBMC RNA was the source of the TCR library. This same sample was also taken into another study, of T cells in Graves' hyperthyroidism and ophthalmopathy. This second study says: In the first-round RT-PCR of the TCR CDR3, the HTBI primer set was used.

This TCR came from a young woman with Graves disease. The chain is built from TRBV6-1 and TRBJ2-7; the D gene is possibly TRBD1 (6 bases). Sample: peripheral blood mononuclear cells (PBMCs), taken at new diagnosis, from a patient treated with antithyroid drugs. CDR3 sequence: CASQDRSYEQYF. The CDR3 DNA sequence: TGTGCCAGCCAAGACAGGTCCTACGAGCAGTACTTC.